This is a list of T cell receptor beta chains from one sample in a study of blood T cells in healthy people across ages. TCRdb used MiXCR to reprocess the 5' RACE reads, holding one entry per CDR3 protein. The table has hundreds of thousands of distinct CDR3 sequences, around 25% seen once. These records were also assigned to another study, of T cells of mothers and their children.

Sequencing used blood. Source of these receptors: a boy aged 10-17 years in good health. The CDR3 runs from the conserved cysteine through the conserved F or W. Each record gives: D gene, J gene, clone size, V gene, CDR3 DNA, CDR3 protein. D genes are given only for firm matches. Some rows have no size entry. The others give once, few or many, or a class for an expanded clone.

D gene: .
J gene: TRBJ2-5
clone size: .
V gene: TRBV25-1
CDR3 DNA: TGTGCCAGCAGTGAATTAATAGGGACCGAGACCCAGTACTTC
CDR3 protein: CASSELIGTETQYF

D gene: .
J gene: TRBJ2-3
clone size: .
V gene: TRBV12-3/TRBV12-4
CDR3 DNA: TGTGCCAGCAGATTAGGAGGCGATACGGAGTATTTT
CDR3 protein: CASRLGGDTEYF

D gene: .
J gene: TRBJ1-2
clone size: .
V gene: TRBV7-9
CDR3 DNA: TGTGCCAGCAGCTTAGTAGTGAATGGACCTAACTATGGCTACACCTTC
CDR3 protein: CASSLVVNGPNYGYTF

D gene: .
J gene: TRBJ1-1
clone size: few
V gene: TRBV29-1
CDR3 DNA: TGCAGCGCCCAGGAAAATGAAGCTTTCTTT
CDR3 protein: CSAQENEAFF

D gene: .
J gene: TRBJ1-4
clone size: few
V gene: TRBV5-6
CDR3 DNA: TGTGCCAGCAGCTTGGTCGACTCTGAAAAACTGTTTTTT
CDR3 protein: CASSLVDSEKLFF

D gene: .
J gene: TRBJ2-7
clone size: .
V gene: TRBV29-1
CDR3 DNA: TGCAGCGTTAGCTGGCAGGCCTCCTACGAGCAGTACTTC
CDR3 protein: CSVSWQASYEQYF

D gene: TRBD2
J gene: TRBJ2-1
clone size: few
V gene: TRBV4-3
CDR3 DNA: TGCGCCAGCAGCCAAGATTCTAGCGGGGGGGCCGTTGAGCAGTTCTTC
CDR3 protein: CASSQDSSGGAVEQFF

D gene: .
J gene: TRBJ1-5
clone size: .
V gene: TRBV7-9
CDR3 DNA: TGTGCCAGCAGCTTTCAGGGGCAAGGGCAGCCCCAGCATTTT
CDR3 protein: CASSFQGQGQPQHF

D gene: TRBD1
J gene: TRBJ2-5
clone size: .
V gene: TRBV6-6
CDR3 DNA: TGTGCCAGCAGTTACTCCCAGGGACAGGACGAAGAGACCCAGTACTTC
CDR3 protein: CASSYSQGQDEETQYF

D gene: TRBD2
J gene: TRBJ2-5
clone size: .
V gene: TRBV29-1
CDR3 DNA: TGCAGCGTTGTCAGCGGGGGTCAGACCCAGTACTTC
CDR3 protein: CSVVSGGQTQYF

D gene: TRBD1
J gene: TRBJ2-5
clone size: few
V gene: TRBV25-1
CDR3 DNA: TGTGCCACGGGACAGGGGGATGAGACCCAGTACTTC
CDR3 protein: CATGQGDETQYF

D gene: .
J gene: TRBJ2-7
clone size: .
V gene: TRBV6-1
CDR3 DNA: TGTGCCAGCAAATTGGGAAGCTCCTACGAGCAGTACTTC
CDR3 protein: CASKLGSSYEQYF

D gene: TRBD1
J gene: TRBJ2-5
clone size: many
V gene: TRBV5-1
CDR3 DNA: TGCGCCAGCAGCGGGACAGGGGAAGAGACCCAGTACTTC
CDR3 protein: CASSGTGEETQYF

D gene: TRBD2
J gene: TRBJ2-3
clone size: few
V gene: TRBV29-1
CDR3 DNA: TGCAGCGTGGAAAAGCGGGAGACTAGCACAGATACGCAGTATTTT
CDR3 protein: CSVEKRETSTDTQYF

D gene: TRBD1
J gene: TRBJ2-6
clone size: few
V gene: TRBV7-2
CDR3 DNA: TGTGCCAGCAGCCGGGGACAGACTGGGGCCAACGTCCTGACTTTC
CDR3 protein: CASSRGQTGANVLTF

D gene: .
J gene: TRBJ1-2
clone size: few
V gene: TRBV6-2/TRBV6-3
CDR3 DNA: TGTGCCAGCAGTTACGCGACAGACTATGGCTACACCTTC
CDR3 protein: CASSYATDYGYTF

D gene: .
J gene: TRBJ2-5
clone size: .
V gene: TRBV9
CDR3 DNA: TGTGCCAGCAGCGTGGAGGGGCTCCCAGAGACCCAGTACTTC
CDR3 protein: CASSVEGLPETQYF

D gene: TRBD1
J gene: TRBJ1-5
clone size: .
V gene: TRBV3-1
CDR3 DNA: TGTGCCAGCAGCCAAGGTGGGACGACCGGACAGGGACAGCATTTT
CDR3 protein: CASSQGGTTGQGQHF